These 21 T cell receptor beta chains were sequenced from one sample in a study of regulatory T cells in long-lasting Graves disease. Relying on iRepertoire HTBI primers and Arm-PCR of CDR3 regions, the team built TCR beta libraries. TCRdb ran MiXCR on the multiplex PCR reads and lists one entry per CDR3 protein. The data show hundreds of thousands of distinct CDR3 sequences, with 22% seen just once and over 10% held by the top ten. As to time point: persistent/refractory GD, antithyroid drugs over 5 years with positive TRAb. The TCR library was prepared using RNA isolated from PBMCs. Sequencing was performed on peripheral blood mononuclear cells (PBMCs), taken when the disease was refractory, from a patient treated with antithyroid drugs. These TCRs come from a female donor with Graves disease.

V and J are TRBV19 and TRBJ1-6; unclear D gene. Germline V gene sequence: CDR1 LNHDA, CDR2 SQIVND (reference sequence). This CDR3 region has 15 residues. The germline V and J ends were trimmed by 9 bases and 0 bases, with 12 bases remaining between them. This chain's CDR3 is CASLTRSSYNSPLHF. CDR3 in DNA: TGTGCCAGCCTTACGAGGAGCTCCTATAATTCACCCCTCCACTTT.

This clonotype was counted ten times or more. The chain carries TRBV13 and TRBJ2-7; D may be TRBD1 or TRBD2 (5 bases each). Trimming pared 8 bases from V and 7 bases from J, leaving 15 bases between. Germline V gene data show CDR1 as PRHDT and CDR2 as FYEKMQ (reference sequence). The CDR3 runs to 12 residues. CDR3 loop: CASAGGQGEQYF. The DNA for the CDR3 is TGTGCCAGCGCCGGCGGGCAGGGAGAGCAGTACTTC.

As concerns this clonotype: A single base separates this from a much larger clone, so it may be a read error. V usage is TRBV4-2 and J usage is TRBJ1-1, with D uncertain. Trimming took 2 bases from V and 3 from J, leaving 4 bases between them. Germline-derived CDR1 and CDR2 are LGHNA and YNFKEQ. The CDR3 has 12 amino acids. The CDR3 here is CASSQTDTEAFF. For the CDR3, the DNA is TGTGCCAGCAGCCAAACGGACACTGAAGCTTTCTTT.

The rearrangement uses TRBV25-1 and TRBJ2-1; 9 nucleotides agree with TRBD2. Germline V gene lookup returns CDR1 MGHDK and CDR2 SYGVNS. The length of the CDR3 is 17 residues. V shed 2 bases, J shed 4 bases, and the junction held 9 bases outside the gene matches. The CDR3 DNA reads TGTGCCAGCAGTGAACCCCTAGCGGGACCAGTATACAATGAGCAGTTCTTC. Amino acid sequence: CASSEPLAGPVYNEQFF.

The chain carries TRBV7-9 and TRBJ2-7; D unresolved. Germline V gene sequence: CDR1 SEHNR, CDR2 FQNEAQ (reference sequence). The CDR3 runs to 14 residues. V gave up 1 base and J gave up 2 bases, with 9 bases separating them. The chain's CDR3 is CASSLGFRPYEQYF. The CDR3 DNA follows: TGTGCCAGCAGCTTAGGGTTCAGACCCTACGAGCAGTACTTC.

This clonotype was seen at least ten times. The gene calls are TRBV29-1 and TRBJ2-7; 8 bases fit TRBD1. Germline CDR1 SQVTM, CDR2 ANQGSEA. CDR3 length: 11 residues. The V and J ends lost 8 bases and 5 bases, in that order; junction bases with no gene match: 5. The CDR3 region is CSSRQGNEQYF. CDR3 nucleotide sequence: TGCAGCTCAAGACAGGGGAACGAGCAGTACTTC.

This clonotype came up many times. DNA of the CDR3: TGTGCCAGCAGTTACCCGGGACTAGCGGGAGTAAACGAGCAGTACTTC. Translated, it gives CASSYPGLAGVNEQYF. The rearrangement links TRBV6-5 to TRBJ2-7, with 14 bases matching TRBD2. V gave up 2 bases and J gave up 5 bases; unmatched junction bases: 5. Germline V gene sequence: CDR1 MNHEY, CDR2 SVGAGI. The CDR3 is made up of 16 amino acids.

The chain combines TRBV28 with TRBJ2-3; 12 positions match TRBD2. The germline CDR1 and CDR2 sequences are MDHEN and SYDVKM. The V and J ends lost 0 bases and 9 bases, in that order; junction bases with no gene match: 7. The CDR3 loop spans 16 amino acids. In DNA, the CDR3 is TGTGCCAGCAGTTTATGGACTAGCGGGAGTGAAGGCACGCAGTATTTT. As protein: CASSLWTSGSEGTQYF.

This sequence joins TRBV7-3 and TRBJ1-1, with D maybe TRBD1 (5 bases). The V and J ends lost 4 bases and 4 bases respectively, with 16 bases between them. The V gene's germline CDR1 is SGHTA and CDR2 FQGTGA. The CDR3 runs 15 residues. The CDR3 sequence is CASSSRAGGGTEAFF. In DNA, the CDR3 is TGTGCCAGCAGCTCAAGGGCCGGGGGGGGCACTGAAGCTTTCTTT.

This clonotype was counted ten times or more. V is TRBV11-1 and J is TRBJ2-7; a weak D match, TRBD2 (6 bases). V dropped 2 bases and J dropped 4 bases, with 12 bases sitting between them. CDR1 is SGHAT and CDR2 is FQDESV in the germline V gene (reference sequence). This CDR3 comprises 14 residues. The DNA of the CDR3 is TGTGCCAGCAGCTTAACTAATGGAGGGTACGAGCAGTACTTC. Encoded protein: CASSLTNGGYEQYF.

This clonotype was recorded many times. Written as DNA, the CDR3 is TGTGCCAGCAGTGAAGCTGGACAGGAGAATCAGCCCCAGCATTTT. This encodes CASSEAGQENQPQHF. The rearrangement uses TRBV2 and TRBJ1-5, with 7 bases aligning to TRBD1. After removal of 0 bases from V and 4 bases from J, the junction contained 3 bases not matched to a gene. This CDR3 has 15 residues. In germline, CDR1 is SNHLY, CDR2 FYNNEI.

V usage is TRBV4-1 and J usage is TRBJ1-6; D unresolved. Trimming removed 10 bases from V and 3 bases from J, with 7 bases in between. CDR3 length: 12 residues. CDR1 MGHRA and CDR2 YSYEKL come from the germline V gene. This CDR3 reads CATKGYNSPLHF. The CDR3 region has the DNA TGCGCCACTAAGGGCTATAATTCACCCCTCCACTTT.

This rearrangement joins TRBV6-5 to TRBJ1-2; no definite D call. The CDR3 has 12 amino acids. Germline V CDR1 and CDR2: MNHEY, SVGAGI. Trimming shortened V by 4 bases and J by 7 bases, and 10 bases separated the two germline ends. The DNA of the CDR3 is TGTGCCAGCAGTTCGGCCCAGGCTGGCTACACCTTC. Translating it yields CASSSAQAGYTF.

The V and J genes are TRBV24-1 and TRBJ2-2, with unresolved D. The CDR3 covers 13 residues. Germline lookup yields CDR1 KGHDR and CDR2 SFDVKD. V was trimmed by 10 bases and J by 0 bases, leaving 8 bases between them. The CDR3: CATENANTGELFF. The CDR3 DNA reads TGTGCCACGGAGAATGCGAACACCGGGGAGCTGTTTTTT.

V usage is TRBV6-5 and J usage is TRBJ2-5; 9 bases are shared with TRBD2. This CDR3 spans 17 amino acids. CDR1 is MNHEY, CDR2 SVGAGI, per germline. Trimming cost V 4 bases and J 0 bases; bases outside gene matches: 9. The CDR3 sequence is CASSWGREGTNQETQYF. Written as DNA, the CDR3 is TGTGCCAGCAGTTGGGGGCGGGAGGGGACCAACCAAGAGACCCAGTACTTC.

This clonotype was seen at least ten times. This chain links TRBV6-1 with TRBJ1-5, with D tentatively TRBD1 (6 bases). CDR1 and CDR2 from the germline V gene are MNHNS and SASEGT. The CDR3 is made up of 13 amino acids. V lost 7 bases to trimming and J lost 6 bases, with 13 bases between them. The CDR3: CASNGQIVQPQHF. The CDR3 coding sequence is TGTGCCAGCAATGGACAGATCGTTCAGCCCCAGCATTTT.

About this clonotype itself: Being one base from a much bigger clone, this may be a read error. The CDR3 does not close with the conserved phenylalanine or tryptophan, likely indicating a read error. DNA of the CDR3: TGTGCCAGCAGGACCGGGACTAGCGGCTACGAGCAGTACCTC. Amino acids: CASRTGTSGYEQYL. The V gene is TRBV6-1, the J gene TRBJ2-7; 11 bases line up with TRBD2. The CDR3 is 14 residues long. Germline V gene data show CDR1 as MNHNS and CDR2 as SASEGT. The V segment lost 6 bases and the J segment 3 bases; nucleotides outside the gene matches: 4.

The chain carries TRBV6-1 and TRBJ1-5; D not certain. Trimming took 6 bases from V and 9 from J, leaving 18 bases between them. CDR1 is MNHNS and CDR2 is SASEGT in the germline V gene. The length of the CDR3 is 14 residues. The CDR3 reads CASRTGLREAPQHF. The CDR3 DNA reads as TGTGCCAGCAGAACGGGGTTACGCGAGGCGCCCCAGCATTTT.

This clonotype appeared many times. This sequence joins TRBV6-1 and TRBJ1-2; D may be TRBD1 (5 bases). The germline CDR1 and CDR2 sequences are MNHNS and SASEGT. The CDR3 spans 13 residues. Trimming pared 4 bases from V and 6 bases from J, leaving 12 bases between. The DNA for the CDR3 is TGTGCCAGCAGTGGTGTCTCCAGGGATGGCTACACCTTC. Its protein product is CASSGVSRDGYTF.

This clonotype was seen many times. The chain carries TRBV20-1 and TRBJ1-1, with D uncertain. This CDR3 is built from 12 residues. Trimming stripped 6 bases from V and 1 base from J, with 9 bases between. The germline V gene has CDR1 DFQATT and CDR2 SNEGSKA (reference sequence). The CDR3 is CSARPPNTEAFF. CDR3 DNA sequence: TGCAGTGCGAGGCCCCCGAACACTGAAGCTTTCTTT.

The chain joins TRBV29-1 to TRBJ2-7, with 7 bases that match TRBD1. This CDR3 contains 14 residues. Germline V CDR1 and CDR2: SQVTM, ANQGSEA. Unmatched junction bases numbered 11, after V lost 7 bases and J lost 2 bases. The CDR3 region has the DNA TGCAGCGCCGACACAGGGGACAACACCTACGAGCAGTACTTC. Amino acid sequence: CSADTGDNTYEQYF.